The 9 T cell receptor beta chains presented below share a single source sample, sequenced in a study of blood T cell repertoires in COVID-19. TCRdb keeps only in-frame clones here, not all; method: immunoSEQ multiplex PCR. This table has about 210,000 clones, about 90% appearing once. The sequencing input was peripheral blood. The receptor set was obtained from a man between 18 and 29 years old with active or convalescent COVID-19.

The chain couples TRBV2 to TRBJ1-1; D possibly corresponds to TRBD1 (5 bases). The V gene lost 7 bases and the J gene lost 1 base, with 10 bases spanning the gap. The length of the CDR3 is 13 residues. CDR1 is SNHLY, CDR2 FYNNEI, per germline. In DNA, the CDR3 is TGTGCCAGCAACGGGGGGTGGAACACTGAAGCTTTCTTT. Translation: CASNGGWNTEAFF.

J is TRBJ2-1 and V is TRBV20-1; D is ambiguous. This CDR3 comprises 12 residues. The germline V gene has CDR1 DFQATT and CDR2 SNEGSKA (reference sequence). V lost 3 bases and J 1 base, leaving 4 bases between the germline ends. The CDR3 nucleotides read TGCAGTGCTAGTCCATCCTACAATGAGCAGTTCTTC. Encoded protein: CSASPSYNEQFF.

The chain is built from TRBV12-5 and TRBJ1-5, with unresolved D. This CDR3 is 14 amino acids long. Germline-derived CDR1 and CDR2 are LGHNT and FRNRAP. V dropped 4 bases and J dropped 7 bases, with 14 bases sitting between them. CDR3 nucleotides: TGTGCTAGTGGTTCCCCGTATGCGGCACAGCCCCAGCATTTT. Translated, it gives CASGSPYAAQPQHF.

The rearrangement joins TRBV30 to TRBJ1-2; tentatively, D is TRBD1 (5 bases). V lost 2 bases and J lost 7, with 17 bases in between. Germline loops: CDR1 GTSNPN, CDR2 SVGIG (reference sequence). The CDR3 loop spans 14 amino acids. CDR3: CAWSWGPTYLGYTF. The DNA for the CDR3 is TGTGCCTGGAGTTGGGGCCCGACATATCTTGGCTACACCTTC.

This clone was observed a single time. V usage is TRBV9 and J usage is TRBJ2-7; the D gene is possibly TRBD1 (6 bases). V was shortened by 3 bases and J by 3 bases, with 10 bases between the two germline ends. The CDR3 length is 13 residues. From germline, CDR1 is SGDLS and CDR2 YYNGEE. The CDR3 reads CASSAPGDYEQYF. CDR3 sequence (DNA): TGTGCCAGCAGCGCCCCAGGGGACTACGAGCAGTACTTC.

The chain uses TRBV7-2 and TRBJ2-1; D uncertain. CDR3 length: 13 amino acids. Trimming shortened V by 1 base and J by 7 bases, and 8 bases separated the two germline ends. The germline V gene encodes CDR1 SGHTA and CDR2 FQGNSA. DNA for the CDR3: TGTGCCAGCAGCTTAGGCCGGGTTAATGAGCAGTTCTTC. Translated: CASSLGRVNEQFF.

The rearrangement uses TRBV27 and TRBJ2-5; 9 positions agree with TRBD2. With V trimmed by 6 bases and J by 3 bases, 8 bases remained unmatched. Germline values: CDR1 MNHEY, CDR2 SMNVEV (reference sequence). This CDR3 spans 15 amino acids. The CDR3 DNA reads TGTGCCAGCAGCTTCATTAGCGGGAGTAAAGAGACCCAGTACTTC. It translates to CASSFISGSKETQYF.

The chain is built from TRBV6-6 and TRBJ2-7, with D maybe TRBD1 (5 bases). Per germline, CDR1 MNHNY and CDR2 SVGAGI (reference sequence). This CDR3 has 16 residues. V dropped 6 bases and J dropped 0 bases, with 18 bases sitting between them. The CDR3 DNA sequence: TGTGCCAGCAGCTTCACCGCGGACAAGAGCTCCTACGAGCAGTACTTC. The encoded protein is CASSFTADKSSYEQYF.

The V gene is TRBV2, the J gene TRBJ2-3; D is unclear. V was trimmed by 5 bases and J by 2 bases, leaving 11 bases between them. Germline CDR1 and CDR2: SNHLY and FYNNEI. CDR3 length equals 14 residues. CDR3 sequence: CASSPASSTDTQYF. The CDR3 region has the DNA TGTGCCAGCAGTCCAGCGTCTTCCACAGATACGCAGTATTTT.